This record covers a single T cell receptor (beta chain). This specimen comes from a study of sequential checkpoint blockade in melanoma. V was clipped by 0 bases and J by 1 base, with 9 bases between them. Germline loops: CDR1 ENHRY, CDR2 SYGVKD. The length of the CDR3 is 15 residues. The treatment: randomized to nivolumab then ipilimumab (arm A) or the reverse (arm B). Method: immunoSEQ multiplex PCR; TCRdb's copy keeps in-frame clones and lacks some. The data contain approximately 7,800 clones, roughly 31% of them singletons. The J gene is TRBJ1-1, the V gene TRBV10-3; TRBD1 might be the D (5 bases). This clonotype originated in a human donor with melanoma. The sequenced sample was tumor tissue (inferred from file names), obtained from a patient given nivolumab and ipilimumab in sequence. The CDR3 nucleotides are TGTGCCATCAGTGAGTCGGGGGAGGCGAACACTGAAGCTTTCTTT. This codes for CAISESGEANTEAFF.